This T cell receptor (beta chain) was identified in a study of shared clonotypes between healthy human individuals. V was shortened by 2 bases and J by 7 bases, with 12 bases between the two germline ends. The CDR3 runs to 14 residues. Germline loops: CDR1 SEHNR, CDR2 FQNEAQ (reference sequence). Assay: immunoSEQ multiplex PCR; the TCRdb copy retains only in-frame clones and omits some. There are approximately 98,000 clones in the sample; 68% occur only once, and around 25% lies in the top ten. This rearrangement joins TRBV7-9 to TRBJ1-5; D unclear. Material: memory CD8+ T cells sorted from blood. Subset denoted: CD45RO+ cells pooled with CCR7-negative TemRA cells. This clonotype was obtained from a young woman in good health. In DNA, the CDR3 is TGTGCCAGCAGCTTATCAGAGTGGGGACAGCCCCAGCATTTT. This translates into CASSLSEWGQPQHF.